This T cell receptor (beta chain) was identified during a study of T-cell reconstitution after alpha-beta-depleted transplantation in children. Researchers prepared the TCRbeta library using unique molecular identifiers, the study reports. Each CDR3 protein gets one entry after TCRdb re-called the PCR reads with MiXCR. This table has approximately 1,000,000 distinct CDR3 sequences, less than 30% appearing once. Trimming took off 3 bases at V and 0 bases at J, with 8 bases between the two ends. The CDR3 loop spans 15 amino acids. Of note for this clonotype: Its specificity is not known.

Study-level findings and limits: A year post-transplant, T-cell counts and diversity derived mostly from newly produced T cells. Surviving recipient T cells and thymic progenitors accounted for the high day-60 TCRbeta diversity observed in some patients. Several hundred expanded graft clones reportedly were the source of alpha-beta T cells about two months after transplant.

The TCR sequence derives from a boy in the first two years of life who had a stem cell transplant for SCID, so the T cells may come from the graft donor. The sequencing used PBMCs, mostly from graft donor cells, collected 360 days after TCRalphabeta/CD19-depleted stem cell transplant. The chain links TRBV12-3 or TRBV12-4 to TRBJ1-4; D is undetermined. The CDR3 coding sequence is TGTGCCAGCAGTTTCTTGGCGGCAACTAATGAAAAACTGTTTTTT. As protein: CASSFLAATNEKLFF.